The 15 T cell receptor beta chains below come from one sample, sequenced in a study of T-cell reconstitution after alpha-beta-depleted transplantation in children. Unique molecular identifiers tagged the TCRbeta library. TCRdb reanalysed the PCR reads using MiXCR and keeps one entry per CDR3 protein. Of approximately 250,000 distinct CDR3 sequences listed, around 9.7% were seen once; the top ten hold less than 6%. This specimen consisted of PBMCs from the stem cell graft donor, obtained from the stem cell graft. All receptors come from a human donor who donated a stem cell graft to a child with SCID.

This clonotype showed up many times. This sequence joins TRBV20-1 and TRBJ1-1, with D hard to call. CDR3 length equals 14 residues. Trimming stripped 3 bases from V and 0 bases from J, with 11 bases between. Germline V lookup: CDR1 DFQATT, CDR2 SNEGSKA (reference sequence). CDR3 coding DNA: TGCAGTGCTAGCCCGCCCTGGGTGAACACTGAAGCTTTCTTT. Translation: CSASPPWVNTEAFF.

This clonotype has ten or more counts. V usage is TRBV28 and J usage is TRBJ2-2; weak D call: TRBD1 (5 bases). Germline V gene lookup returns CDR1 MDHEN and CDR2 SYDVKM. The CDR3 is 11 amino acids. Trimming took 8 bases from V and 7 from J, leaving 8 bases between them. For the CDR3, the DNA is TGTGCCAGCGGGGCGGTCGGGGAGCTGTTTTTT. Amino acid sequence: CASGAVGELFF. The variable domain in full, with the rest retrieved from reference TRBV28 and TRBJ2-2, is DVKVTQSSRYLVKRTGEKVFLECVQDMDHENMFWYRQDPGLGLRLIYFSYDVKMKEKGDIPEGYSVSREKKERFSLILESASTNQTSMYLCASGAVGELFFGEGSRLTVL.

The V gene is TRBV18, the J gene TRBJ1-5; tentative D call: TRBD1 (5 bases). V lost 6 bases to trimming and J lost 6 bases, with 18 bases between them. The germline CDR1 and CDR2 sequences are KGHSH and LQKENI. The CDR3 is made up of 15 amino acids. The CDR3 DNA sequence: TGTGCCAGCTCGCGGGACGGAATGGTGGGTCAGCCCCAGCATTTT. It codes for CASSRDGMVGQPQHF.

This clonotype was recorded many times. The chain employs TRBV12-3 or TRBV12-4 and TRBJ2-3; 7 positions agree with TRBD2. The CDR3 is 15 amino acids. Trimming at V came to 7 bases and at J to 2 bases, leaving 9 bases not matched to a gene. The CDR3 here is CASTPAGRDTDTQYF. CDR3 sequence (DNA): TGTGCCAGCACCCCAGCGGGGCGAGACACAGATACGCAGTATTTT.

At least ten counts were recorded for this clonotype. The chain carries TRBV12-3 or TRBV12-4 and TRBJ1-1; tentatively, D is TRBD1 (5 bases). V lost 2 bases and J 10 bases, leaving 17 bases between the germline ends. This CDR3 is 14 amino acids long. CDR3 protein: CASSLTGVGGGAFF. The CDR3 nucleotides read TGTGCCAGCAGTTTAACCGGGGTTGGGGGGGGAGCTTTCTTT.

This clonotype was counted many times. V gene TRBV5-1 combines with J gene TRBJ2-1; perhaps TRBD2 as D (6 bases). Germline assignment: CDR1 SGHRS and CDR2 YFSETQ. The CDR3 runs to 14 residues. V lost 0 bases and J lost 7, with 11 bases in between. CDR3 nucleotide sequence: TGCGCCAGCAGCTTGGCGGCTAGCGATAATGAGCAGTTCTTC. It specifies CASSLAASDNEQFF.

With respect to this clonotype: A read error is possible here, since a much larger clone lies one base away. The J gene is TRBJ2-1, the V gene TRBV2; a weak D match, TRBD1 (6 bases). V was trimmed by 6 bases and J by 3 bases, leaving 21 bases between them. This CDR3 spans 17 amino acids. In germline, CDR1 is SNHLY, CDR2 FYNNEI. The CDR3 region has the DNA TGTGCCAGCAGGGGGGCAGGGGATTCTACTGACTACAATGAGCAGTTCTTC. Protein product: CASRGAGDSTDYNEQFF.

This clonotype came up many times. The rearrangement uses TRBV12-3 or TRBV12-4 and TRBJ2-1; maybe TRBD2 (5 bases). This CDR3 is built from 14 residues. The V end was cut by 7 bases, the J end by 10 bases, with 20 bases between. CDR3 sequence reads: CASIPAPGGEEQFF. The CDR3, as DNA: TGTGCCAGCATCCCCGCCCCCGGAGGCGAAGAGCAGTTCTTC.

This clonotype was seen more than once but under ten times. The chain couples TRBV4-3 to TRBJ1-3, with D unclear. CDR1 LGHNA and CDR2 YSLEER come from the germline V gene. This CDR3 has 17 residues. Trimming pared 4 bases from V and 3 bases from J, leaving 19 bases between. Here the CDR3 DNA reads TGCGCCAGCAGCCCCCGTATCGGGATTCCCCTTGGAAACACCATATATTTT. It translates to CASSPRIGIPLGNTIYF.

In regard to this clonotype: A much larger clone lies one base from this, so it may be a read error. This sequence joins TRBV20-1 and TRBJ1-2; D is perhaps TRBD1 (6 bases). The CDR3 has 17 amino acids. Germline V CDR1 and CDR2: DFQATT, SNEGSKA (reference sequence). The CDR3 loop reads CCATEGVIGGANYGYTF. CDR3 nucleotides: TGCTGTGCTACCGAGGGGGTCATAGGGGGGGCTAACTATGGCTACACCTTC.

This clonotype was seen many times. The chain joins TRBV27 to TRBJ1-3; 10 positions agree with TRBD1. J lost 2 bases, V lost 4 bases, and 5 bases had no gene match. The germline V gene has CDR1 MNHEY and CDR2 SMNVEV (reference sequence). The CDR3 runs 16 residues. The CDR3 sequence: CASSYSGQGPGNTIYF. CDR3 nucleotides: TGTGCCAGCAGTTACTCGGGACAGGGGCCTGGAAACACCATATATTTT.

This clonotype was seen at least ten times. The chain has TRBV6-1 and TRBJ1-1; no reliable D call. Trimming shortened V by 11 bases and J by 1 base, and 20 bases separated the two germline ends. CDR1 and CDR2 from the germline V gene are MNHNS and SASEGT. The CDR3 extends over 15 amino acids. The CDR3 DNA reads TGTGCCGCGCTCGCTATCGGAACAGCGAACACTGAAGCTTTCTTT. Amino acids: CAALAIGTANTEAFF.

Of note for this clonotype: One base away lies a much larger clone, so this may be a sequencing read error. The V gene is TRBV28, the J gene TRBJ1-6; D unclear. The V and J ends lost 8 bases and 14 bases respectively, with 10 bases between them. This CDR3 has 10 residues. Germline assignment: CDR1 MDHEN and CDR2 SYDVKM. Here the CDR3 reads CASDGATLHF. Here the CDR3 DNA reads TGTGCCAGCGATGGTGCAACCCTCCACTTT.

The V and J genes are TRBV12-3 or TRBV12-4 and TRBJ1-1, with no clear D. Trimming removed 2 bases at V and 1 base at J, with 8 bases between. This CDR3 has 14 residues. The CDR3 bases are TGTGCCAGCAGTTTATTTCAGGAGAACACTGAAGCTTTCTTT. Translating gives CASSLFQENTEAFF.

This clonotype has ten or more counts. The chain carries TRBV5-1 and TRBJ2-5; D ambiguous. This CDR3 is 11 amino acids long. V was cut by 3 bases and J by 5 bases, with 5 bases left in between. The germline V gene encodes CDR1 SGHRS and CDR2 YFSETQ. In DNA form, the CDR3 reads TGCGCCAGCAGCTGGGGTGAGACCCAGTACTTC. It codes for CASSWGETQYF.